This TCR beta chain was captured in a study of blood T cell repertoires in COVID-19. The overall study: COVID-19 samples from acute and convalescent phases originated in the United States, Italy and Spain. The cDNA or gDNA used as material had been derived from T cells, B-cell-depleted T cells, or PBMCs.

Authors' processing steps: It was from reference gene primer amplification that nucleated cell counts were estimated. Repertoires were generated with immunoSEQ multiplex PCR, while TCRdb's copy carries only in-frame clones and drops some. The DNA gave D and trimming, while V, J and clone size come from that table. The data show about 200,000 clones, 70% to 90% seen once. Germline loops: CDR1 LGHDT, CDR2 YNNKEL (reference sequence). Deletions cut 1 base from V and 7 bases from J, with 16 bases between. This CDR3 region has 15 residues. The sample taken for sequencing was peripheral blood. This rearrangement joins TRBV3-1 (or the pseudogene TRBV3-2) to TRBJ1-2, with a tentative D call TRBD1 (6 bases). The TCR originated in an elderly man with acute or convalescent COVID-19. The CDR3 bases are TGTGCCAGCAGCCAAGGAAACACAGGGTCTCGTGGCTACACCTTC. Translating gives CASSQGNTGSRGYTF.